These T cell receptor beta chains were read from a single sample in a study of cytomegalovirus exposure and HLA in healthy donors. Profiled with immunoSEQ multiplex PCR; TCRdb holds only in-frame clones, not every one. The sample records approximately 160,000 clones, roughly 85% being singletons. Sequencing input: PBMCs. The receptors come from a male donor in good health and CMV-seronegative. Each CDR3 is given with its conserved first and last residue. Each record gives: D gene, V gene, clone size, J gene, CDR3 DNA, CDR3 protein. D genes are given only for firm matches. Not all rows give a size; the values are once, few, many and, for expanded clones, a class.

NA	TRBV25-1	NA	TRBJ1-2	TGTGCCAGCAGTGAGAGAAGGGGGGGCTACACCTTC	CASSERRGGYTF
NA	TRBV19	NA	TRBJ1-1	TGTGCCAGTAGCATAGGCCCGGGGAGAGTCACTGAAGCTTTCTTT	CASSIGPGRVTEAFF
NA	TRBV7-6	NA	TRBJ2-5	TGTGCCAGCAGCCTAAGAACTAGGAGCCAAGAGACCCAGTACTTC	CASSLRTRSQETQYF
NA	TRBV2	NA	TRBJ1-1	TGTGCCAGCAGAGTAGAGGAGTTGGTAGGCACTGAAGCTTTCTTT	CASRVEELVGTEAFF
TRBD2	TRBV7-3	NA	TRBJ2-1	TGTGCCAGCAGCTTTAGCGGGCTCGATGAGCAGTTCTTC	CASSFSGLDEQFF
NA	TRBV4-1	NA	TRBJ1-1	TGCGCCAGCAGCCAAGCCGGGGGGGGAGGGAACACTGAAGCTTTCTTT	CASSQAGGGGNTEAFF
TRBD1	TRBV5-6	NA	TRBJ1-5	TGTGCCAGCAGCGCCTCGGGACAGGGATCCCGCTGGGCCCAGCATTTT	CASSASGQGSRWAQHF
TRBD1	TRBV7-8	NA	TRBJ2-6	TGTGCCAGCAGCCTCGGACAGGGATCTGGGGCCAACGTCCTGACTTTC	CASSLGQGSGANVLTF
TRBD1	TRBV6-5	NA	TRBJ2-7	TGTGCCAGCAGTTCCCGACAGGGTTCTTTCTACGAGCAGTACTTC	CASSSRQGSFYEQYF
NA	TRBV6-6	NA	TRBJ1-1	TGTGCCAGCAGAGGACAGAACTCTAAGAACACTGAAGCTTTCTTT	CASRGQNSKNTEAFF
TRBD1	TRBV10-3	NA	TRBJ1-2	TGTGCCATCGCAGGGGGCAGTGGCTACACCTTC	CAIAGGSGYTF
TRBD1	TRBV18	NA	TRBJ2-1	TGTGCCAGCTCACCAAGTGACAGGGGGCTGTACAATGAGCAGTTCTTC	CASSPSDRGLYNEQFF
NA	TRBV19	once	TRBJ1-5	TGTGCCAGTAGTATGTCAGGGGTCAATCAGCCCCAGCATTTT	CASSMSGVNQPQHF
NA	TRBV6-5	few	TRBJ2-3	TGTGCCAGCAGTCCCCAGGGAAGGGTCGATACGCAGTATTTT	CASSPQGRVDTQYF
NA	TRBV6-1	NA	TRBJ1-6	TGTGCCAGCAGTGAAGAGGGGGTGCAAAATTCACCCCTCCACTTT	CASSEEGVQNSPLHF
NA	TRBV6-5	NA	TRBJ2-7	TGTGCCAGCAGTTACGACTGGTCAATCGAGCAGTACTTC	CASSYDWSIEQYF
NA	TRBV2	NA	TRBJ2-3	TGTGCCAGCAGTGAAGGGCTCAGCACAGATACGCAGTATTTT	CASSEGLSTDTQYF
NA	TRBV7-9	NA	TRBJ2-2	TGTGCCAGCAGCTTCAACAGGGCTCGGACCACCGGGGAGCTGTTTTTT	CASSFNRARTTGELFF
NA	TRBV2	once	TRBJ1-5	TGTGCCAGCAGTGAAAACCAGAGCAATCAGCCCCAGCATTTT	CASSENQSNQPQHF
NA	TRBV14	NA	TRBJ2-7	TGTGCCAGCAGCCAAGGGGGAGGGGGTGACTACGAGCAGTACTTC	CASSQGGGGDYEQYF
TRBD1	TRBV5-1	NA	TRBJ2-3	TGCGCCAGCAGCTTGGGACAGGGGGGCGCAGATACGCAGTATTTT	CASSLGQGGADTQYF
NA	TRBV7-7	NA	TRBJ2-2	TGTGCCAGCGGTACAGCAGGGGAAAACACCGGGGAGCTGTTTTTT	CASGTAGENTGELFF
NA	TRBV7-2	NA	TRBJ1-5	TGTGCCAGCAGCTTCGGCAATCAGCCCCAGCATTTT	CASSFGNQPQHF
NA	TRBV7-8	NA	TRBJ1-2	TGTGCCAGCAGCTTAGGACTTACTTCTTTGAACTATGGCTACACCTTC	CASSLGLTSLNYGYTF
TRBD2	TRBV6-6	NA	TRBJ2-1	TGTGCCAGCAGTCCCCGAGGAGCGGGGGCGGGGAATGAGCAGTTCTTC	CASSPRGAGAGNEQFF
NA	TRBV18	NA	TRBJ1-4	TGTGCCAGCTCACCACTTCAGGGCGGGGATGAAAAACTGTTTTTT	CASSPLQGGDEKLFF
TRBD1	TRBV9	NA	TRBJ2-2	TGTGCCAGCAGCGTAGAGGGGGCGGAAACCGGGGAGCTGTTTTTT	CASSVEGAETGELFF
TRBD1	TRBV12-5	few	TRBJ2-7	TGTGCTAGTGGTTTGGGACAGGGGAACGAGCAGTACTTC	CASGLGQGNEQYF
TRBD1	TRBV19	NA	TRBJ1-1	TGTGCCAGTTCCAAGCTTAGGAACACCCAACGGACAGGGGGTCGGAACACTGAAGCTTTCTTT	CASSKLRNTQRTGGRNTEAFF
NA	TRBV5-1	NA	TRBJ1-6	TGCGCCAGCACTCAGGACAGCTCCTATAATTCACCCCTCCACTTT	CASTQDSSYNSPLHF
TRBD1	TRBV25-1	few	TRBJ1-2	TGTGCCAGCAGTGCGATCGCGACAGGGATCTATGGCTACACCTTC	CASSAIATGIYGYTF
NA	TRBV7-9	NA	TRBJ1-5	TGTTCCAGCAGCTTAGCTGGAGTCCAGCCCCAGCATTTT	CSSSLAGVQPQHF
NA	TRBV7-3	NA	TRBJ1-2	TGTGCCAGCAGCCGGGCGGCGGGGTCGGGGGGCTACACCTTC	CASSRAAGSGGYTF
NA	TRBV6-5	NA	TRBJ1-5	TGTGCCAGCAGGGTGGGGCAGGGTAGCAATCAGCCCCAGCATTTT	CASRVGQGSNQPQHF
NA	TRBV7-9	NA	TRBJ2-7	TGTTCCAGCAGCCCCGGACAGAGCTCCTACGAGCAGTACTTC	CSSSPGQSSYEQYF
TRBD2	TRBV23-1	NA	TRBJ2-1	TGCGCCAGCCGACGACTAGCGGGAGGTAATGAGCAGTTCTTC	CASRRLAGGNEQFF
NA	TRBV30	NA	TRBJ1-5	TGTGCCTGGAGGGCCCATCAGGCGGGTCAGCCCCAGCATTTT	CAWRAHQAGQPQHF
NA	TRBV19	NA	TRBJ2-7	TGTGCCAGTAGTACCCACCGAGGCAGCTCCTACGAGCAGTACTTC	CASSTHRGSSYEQYF
NA	TRBV2	few	TRBJ1-2	TGTGCCAGCAGTGAAAATGGACACCCCGACGGTGGCTACACCTTC	CASSENGHPDGGYTF
TRBD2	TRBV5-4	NA	TRBJ2-5	TGTGCCAGCAGCTTGGCGCCCGGGACTCCCAGCGGGGAGCAGTACTTC	CASSLAPGTPSGEQYF
NA	TRBV11-2	NA	TRBJ1-3	TGTGCCAGCAGCTTAGATTCAGGGCGCGGAAACACCATATATTTT	CASSLDSGRGNTIYF
NA	TRBV7-2	once	TRBJ1-2	TGTGCCAGCAGCTTAAGGGGACTTAGCTATGGCTACACCTTC	CASSLRGLSYGYTF
NA	TRBV11-2	NA	TRBJ2-4	TGTGCCAGCAGCTCCCGAGGAGGGTCTGACATTCAGTACTTC	CASSSRGGSDIQYF
TRBD2	TRBV6-1	NA	TRBJ2-2	TGTGCCAGCAGTGATGCTTCAGGGCGGGGGGGCATAATCGGGGAGCTGTTTTTT	CASSDASGRGGIIGELFF
NA	TRBV6-5	few	TRBJ1-2	TGTGCCAGCAGTTACGCCGGTGGGGGGGATGGCTACACCTTC	CASSYAGGGDGYTF
TRBD1	TRBV5-1	once	TRBJ1-1	TGCGCCAGCAGCATTGGTGGGACAGGGATGGGTACTGAAGCTTTCTTT	CASSIGGTGMGTEAFF
TRBD2	TRBV7-2	NA	TRBJ2-3	TGTGCCAGCAGCTTCCTAGCGGGGGGTAGCACAGATACGCAGTATTTT	CASSFLAGGSTDTQYF
NA	TRBV15	NA	TRBJ1-3	TGTGCCACCAGCGTGCGTGTAGGGGTAGGAAACACCATATATTTT	CATSVRVGVGNTIYF